Shown below are 30 T cell receptor beta chains from a single sample sequenced in a study of cytomegalovirus exposure and HLA in healthy donors. Primers: 60 Vbeta forward and 13 Jbeta reverse. TCRdb keeps only in-frame clones here, not all; method: immunoSEQ multiplex PCR. The sample records approximately 110,000 clones, 50% to 70% being singletons. Sequenced input: PBMCs. These receptor sequences come from a man younger than 45 in good health and CMV-seropositive.

The chain links TRBV10-3 to TRBJ2-2, with 10 bases identical to TRBD1. The germline CDR1 and CDR2 sequences are ENHRY and SYGVKD. With 6 bases clipped from V and 8 bases from J, the junction kept 12 bases outside the gene matches. This CDR3 is built from 16 residues. This CDR3 is CAISGSGTGDLGELFF. The CDR3 bases are TGTGCCATCAGCGGATCCGGGACAGGGGATTTGGGGGAGCTGTTTTTT.

The chain's CDR3 is CASGWGGAYEQYF. DNA for the CDR3: TGTGCCAGTGGCTGGGGGGGGGCCTACGAGCAGTACTTC. The gene calls are TRBV19 and TRBJ2-5; 7 positions match TRBD2. The end of the DNA is better explained by TRBJ2-7, so the J call may be wrong. Germline CDR1 LNHDA, CDR2 SQIVND (reference sequence). The CDR3 spans 13 residues.

The V and J genes are TRBV9 and TRBJ1-6; D unclear. CDR3 length: 16 amino acids. Trimming took 0 bases from V and 7 from J, leaving 14 bases between them. Germline assignment: CDR1 SGDLS and CDR2 YYNGEE. The CDR3 reads CASSVAGGSTNSPLHF. In DNA form, the CDR3 reads TGTGCCAGCAGCGTAGCTGGAGGGAGTACAAATTCACCCCTCCACTTT.

The CDR3 coding sequence is TGTGCCAGCAGCTTATCCAGGGGATATGAGCAGTTCTTC. Its translation: CASSLSRGYEQFF. The chain couples TRBV7-2 to TRBJ2-1; possibly TRBD1 for D (6 bases). CDR3 length equals 13 residues. Between the trimmed V and J ends, which lost 2 bases and 8 bases, there was a span of 10 bases. Per germline, CDR1 SGHTA and CDR2 FQGNSA.

The CDR3 reads CASSLDRGSLEQYF. The CDR3 DNA follows: TGTGCCAGCAGCTTAGATAGGGGGTCCCTCGAGCAGTACTTC. The chain has TRBV7-9 and TRBJ2-7; D possibly corresponds to TRBD1 (6 bases). Germline V lookup: CDR1 SEHNR, CDR2 FQNEAQ (reference sequence). CDR3 size: 14 residues. V was trimmed by 1 base and J by 6 bases, leaving 13 bases between them.

This clone appeared a few times. This sequence joins TRBV5-1 and TRBJ1-1; no clear D gene. Germline V gene data show CDR1 as SGHRS and CDR2 as YFSETQ. This CDR3 is 14 amino acids long. V lost 3 bases and J lost 6, with 15 bases in between. The CDR3, as DNA: TGCGCCAGCAGCTGGGAGGCAGGAAGGTCTGAAGCTTTCTTT. This sequence encodes CASSWEAGRSEAFF. The variable domain in full, completed from reference TRBV5-1 and TRBJ1-1, reads KAGVTQTPRYLIKTRGQQVTLSCSPISGHRSVSWYQQTPGQGLQFLFEYFSETQRNKGNFPGRFSGRQFSNSRSEMNVSTLELGDSALYLCASSWEAGRSEAFFGQGTRLTVV.

This clone was counted a few times. J is TRBJ2-3 and V is TRBV27; 7 nucleotides match TRBD2. V was clipped by 3 bases and J by 0 bases; unmatched bases: 6. CDR1 is MNHEY, CDR2 SMNVEV, per germline (reference sequence). This CDR3 has 16 residues. In DNA form, the CDR3 reads TGTGCCAGCAGTTTTCAGACGGGGGGAAGCACAGATACGCAGTATTTT. The encoded protein is CASSFQTGGSTDTQYF.

This rearrangement joins TRBV18 to TRBJ2-5; D is perhaps TRBD1 (5 bases). V dropped 3 bases and J dropped 4 bases, with 9 bases sitting between them. Per germline, CDR1 KGHSH and CDR2 LQKENI. CDR3 length: 13 residues. CDR3: CASSPIGAETQYF. The DNA of the CDR3 is TGTGCCAGCTCACCTATAGGGGCAGAGACCCAGTACTTC.

This sequence joins TRBV27 and TRBJ1-2; TRBD1 is a possible D gene (5 bases). Germline lookup yields CDR1 MNHEY and CDR2 SMNVEV (reference sequence). The CDR3 has 17 residues. The V end lost 3 bases, the J end lost 3 bases, and 20 bases lay between the germline ends. In nucleotides, the CDR3 is TGTGCCAGCAGTTTGTGGTACCGGGGGGATCGGGACTATGGCTACACCTTC. This translates into CASSLWYRGDRDYGYTF.

This clone was seen more than once but under ten times. The chain employs TRBV7-9 and TRBJ2-1; 11 positions agree with TRBD2. Trimming at V came to 7 bases and at J to 6 bases, leaving 8 bases not matched to a gene. The CDR3 covers 15 residues. The germline V gene encodes CDR1 SEHNR and CDR2 FQNEAQ (reference sequence). The CDR3 bases are TGTGCCAGCACCCTGACTAGCGGGGAGCGCAATGAGCAGTTCTTC. Protein sequence: CASTLTSGERNEQFF.

The CDR3 is CASSPAGYEQYF. CDR3 in DNA: TGTGCCAGTAGTCCGGCGGGCTACGAGCAGTACTTC. The V gene is TRBV19, the J gene TRBJ2-7; a possible D gene is TRBD2 (5 bases). Germline lookup yields CDR1 LNHDA and CDR2 SQIVND (reference sequence). Trimming removed 5 bases at V and 3 bases at J, with 8 bases between. CDR3 length equals 12 residues.

The rearrangement uses TRBV18 and TRBJ2-7; D perhaps matches TRBD1 (5 bases). The germline V gene has CDR1 KGHSH and CDR2 LQKENI. The CDR3 length is 14 residues. The V and J ends lost 3 bases and 5 bases respectively, with 14 bases between them. The CDR3 DNA reads as TGTGCCAGCTCACCGTGGGGCTCAGAGGACGAGCAGTACTTC. The encoded protein is CASSPWGSEDEQYF.

This sequence joins TRBV28 and TRBJ1-2; possible D gene TRBD1, 5 bases. V lost 7 bases, J lost 4 bases, and 16 bases lay in between. CDR3 length: 14 residues. Germline lookup yields CDR1 MDHEN and CDR2 SYDVKM. CDR3 amino acids: CASTPMGRGYGYTF. CDR3 nucleotides: TGTGCCAGCACTCCAATGGGGCGAGGCTATGGCTACACCTTC.

The rearrangement links TRBV5-4 to TRBJ2-3, with 12 bases fitting TRBD2. This CDR3 has 16 residues. V shed 4 bases and J 2 bases; nucleotides not matched to a gene: 5. In germline, CDR1 is SGHNT, CDR2 YYREEE (reference sequence). This CDR3 reads CASSLRLAGDTDTQYF. CDR3 bases: TGTGCCAGCAGCCTGAGACTAGCGGGGGACACAGATACGCAGTATTTT.

The J gene is TRBJ2-4, the V gene TRBV7-9; a weak D match, TRBD1 (6 bases). Between the trimmed V and J ends, which lost 4 bases and 8 bases, there was a span of 15 bases. The CDR3 extends over 14 amino acids. CDR1 is SEHNR, CDR2 FQNEAQ, per germline (reference sequence). The CDR3 protein is CASSSLSGQYIQYF. In nucleotides, the CDR3 is TGTGCCAGCAGCTCCCTCTCGGGACAATACATTCAGTACTTC.

This clone occurred once. This chain links TRBV6-1 with TRBJ1-6; tentative D call: TRBD1 (5 bases). The V gene lost 11 bases and the J gene lost 8 bases, with 19 bases spanning the gap. Germline V CDR1 and CDR2: MNHNS, SASEGT. The CDR3 sequence is 14 residues long. This CDR3 is CAANQGNLDSPLHF. In DNA form, the CDR3 reads TGTGCCGCGAACCAGGGCAATCTCGATTCACCCCTCCACTTT.

The sample holds a few counts of this clone. The chain employs TRBV6-1 and TRBJ2-7, with 10 positions matching TRBD2. V shed 3 bases and J 2 bases; nucleotides not matched to a gene: 1. The CDR3 has 14 amino acids. Germline V gene data show CDR1 as MNHNS and CDR2 as SASEGT. CDR3 sequence reads: CASSDLAGAYEQYF. CDR3 nucleotides: TGTGCCAGCAGTGATCTAGCGGGGGCCTACGAGCAGTACTTC.

The V gene is TRBV6-5, the J gene TRBJ2-7, with TRBD2 as a possible D gene (7 bases). This CDR3 is built from 13 residues. The germline V gene encodes CDR1 MNHEY and CDR2 SVGAGI. Trimming left V 4 bases short and J 6 bases short, with 13 bases between. The CDR3 sequence is CASSSTGTIEQYF. DNA for the CDR3: TGTGCCAGCAGTTCCACAGGGACTATCGAGCAGTACTTC.

V usage is TRBV5-8 and J usage is TRBJ2-5; weak D call: TRBD1 (7 bases). The end of the DNA fits TRBJ2-7 better, so the J call may be wrong. The length of the CDR3 is 14 residues. Germline V gives CDR1 SGHTS, CDR2 YDEGEE. The CDR3 spells CASSWRGQLYEQYF. The CDR3 DNA reads TGTGCCAGCAGCTGGAGGGGACAGCTCTACGAGCAGTACTTC.

The rearrangement links TRBV6-6 to TRBJ2-1, with TRBD2 matching 7 bases. The CDR3 loop spans 15 amino acids. CDR1 MNHNY and CDR2 SVGAGI come from the germline V gene (reference sequence). V gave up 6 bases and J gave up 8 bases; unmatched junction bases: 13. This CDR3 is CASSNLADGSYEQFF. CDR3 DNA: TGTGCCAGCAGCAACCTAGCGGACGGTTCCTATGAGCAGTTCTTC.

The rearrangement links TRBV5-1 to TRBJ1-3, with 7 nucleotides matching TRBD1. The CDR3 has 16 amino acids. The germline gives CDR1 SGHRS, CDR2 YFSETQ. The trim removed 7 bases at V and 0 bases at J, leaving 10 bases unmatched. In nucleotides, the CDR3 is TGCGCCAGCCAGGGGGGATCGGGCCCCTCTGGAAACACCATATATTTT. Translated, it gives CASQGGSGPSGNTIYF.

The chain has TRBV5-1 and TRBJ2-3; maybe TRBD1 (6 bases). From germline, CDR1 is SGHRS and CDR2 YFSETQ. CDR3 size: 16 residues. The V and J ends lost 0 bases and 3 bases respectively, with 14 bases between them. This CDR3 reads CASSLALGQQTDTQYF. The DNA of the CDR3 is TGCGCCAGCAGCTTGGCCCTCGGACAGCAAACAGATACGCAGTATTTT.

The chain combines TRBV6-5 with TRBJ1-2; 7 bases map to TRBD1. The V segment lost 8 bases and the J segment 7 bases; nucleotides outside the gene matches: 7. Germline CDR1 and CDR2: MNHEY and SVGAGI. CDR3 length: 12 amino acids. The CDR3 reads CASSTGASGYTF. In DNA form, the CDR3 reads TGTGCCAGCTCCACAGGGGCTAGTGGCTACACCTTC.

This chain uses TRBV12-5 with TRBJ1-2; 7 bases are shared with TRBD1. Looked up from germline, CDR1 is LGHNT and CDR2 is FRNRAP. V lost 5 bases to trimming and J lost 4 bases; unmatched junction nucleotides: 10. This CDR3 comprises 15 residues. The CDR3 here is CASGPGTEDGYGYTF. The CDR3 DNA is TGTGCTAGTGGTCCCGGGACAGAAGACGGCTATGGCTACACCTTC.

J is TRBJ2-4 and V is TRBV5-4, with 10 positions matching TRBD2. The CDR3 has 16 residues. The V and J ends lost 2 bases and 7 bases, in that order; junction bases with no gene match: 9. Germline values: CDR1 SGHNT, CDR2 YYREEE (reference sequence). CDR3 protein: CASSLAGGPPSNIQYF. CDR3 in DNA: TGTGCCAGCAGCTTAGCGGGGGGGCCCCCCTCGAACATTCAGTACTTC.

This clone was seen a few times. The chain employs TRBV19 and TRBJ2-3; 7 bases are a match to TRBD1. Trimming at V came to 8 bases and at J to 3 bases, leaving 11 bases not matched to a gene. This CDR3 spans 15 amino acids. The V gene's germline CDR1 is LNHDA and CDR2 SQIVND (reference sequence). This CDR3 is CASRGQDRRTDTQYF. CDR3 DNA: TGTGCCAGTCGAGGACAGGATCGAAGGACAGATACGCAGTATTTT.

There are a few counts of this clone. The rearrangement uses TRBV9 and TRBJ2-5; tentatively, D is TRBD2 (5 bases). Germline values: CDR1 SGDLS, CDR2 YYNGEE. This CDR3 is 15 amino acids long. V was trimmed by 1 base and J by 5 bases, leaving 15 bases between them. The CDR3 here is CASSVLSGLGETQYF. The CDR3 DNA follows: TGTGCCAGCAGCGTATTATCGGGGTTGGGGGAGACCCAGTACTTC.

The V and J genes are TRBV5-1 and TRBJ2-7; 10 positions match TRBD1. In germline, CDR1 is SGHRS, CDR2 YFSETQ. The CDR3 spans 14 residues. V shed 1 base and J 7 bases; nucleotides not matched to a gene: 5. CDR3 bases: TGCGCCAGCAGCTTGAGACAGGGGGCTGGGGAGCAGTACTTC. This gives the protein CASSLRQGAGEQYF.

Regarding this clone: This CDR3 is also generated by other DNA sequences in the sample. The chain has TRBV6-1 and TRBJ1-1, with TRBD1 matching 7 bases. The CDR3 sequence is 13 residues long. Per germline, CDR1 MNHNS and CDR2 SASEGT. J lost 1 base, V lost 5 bases, and 1 base had no gene match. CDR3 coding DNA: TGTGCCAGCAGTACAGGGGCGAACACTGAAGCTTTCTTT. Translating gives CASSTGANTEAFF.

The chain employs TRBV5-1 and TRBJ1-4; tentative D call: TRBD1 (5 bases). V lost 4 bases and J lost 8, with 15 bases in between. Germline-derived CDR1 and CDR2 are SGHRS and YFSETQ. This CDR3 contains 14 residues. CDR3 amino acids: CASSLNSGYEKLFF. Written as DNA, the CDR3 is TGCGCCAGCAGCCTTAACTCAGGGTACGAAAAACTGTTTTTT. The full variable domain, in which reference TRBV5-1 and TRBJ1-4 provide the parts outside the CDR3, is KAGVTQTPRYLIKTRGQQVTLSCSPISGHRSVSWYQQTPGQGLQFLFEYFSETQRNKGNFPGRFSGRQFSNSRSEMNVSTLELGDSALYLCASSLNSGYEKLFFGSGTQLSVL.